The 15 T cell receptor beta chains below all came from one sample that was sequenced in a study of human T cells and chemical hapten exposure. Using its own MiXCR run on the 5' RACE reads, TCRdb lists one record per CDR3 protein. The table has 65,000 to 90,000 distinct CDR3 sequences, about a sixth seen once. Sequencing started from total RNA isolated from unfractionated whole blood. The receptors were gathered from a female donor in good health.

This sequence joins TRBV6-5 and TRBJ2-1, with 16 nucleotides matching TRBD2. The junction had 2 bases not matched to a gene; V was cut back by 2 bases and J by 7 bases. The CDR3 sequence is 16 residues long. Germline assignment: CDR1 MNHEY and CDR2 SVGAGI. The chain's CDR3 is CASSYPGLAGGNEQFF. The CDR3 DNA reads TGTGCCAGCAGTTACCCGGGACTAGCGGGAGGGAATGAGCAGTTCTTC.

This CDR3 reads CASSARASGRMETQYF. CDR3 DNA sequence: TGTGCCAGCAGCGCAAGGGCTAGCGGGAGGATGGAGACCCAGTACTTC. J is TRBJ2-5 and V is TRBV7-2, with 11 nucleotides matching TRBD2. This CDR3 comprises 16 residues. With 5 bases clipped from V and 5 bases from J, the junction kept 10 bases outside the gene matches. The germline gives CDR1 SGHTA, CDR2 FQGNSA.

A few counts support this clonotype. The rearrangement uses TRBV20-1 and TRBJ1-1; D is undetermined. Germline assignment: CDR1 DFQATT and CDR2 SNEGSKA (reference sequence). Trimming took 6 bases from V and 8 from J, leaving 16 bases between them. The CDR3 is 12 amino acids. The CDR3 nucleotides read TGCAGTGCAGAGTTTAACGAGATCGAAGCTTTCTTT. Protein: CSAEFNEIEAFF.

This chain joins TRBV2 and TRBJ1-5; possibly TRBD1 for D (5 bases). V was trimmed by 5 bases and J by 4 bases, leaving 9 bases between them. The V gene's germline CDR1 is SNHLY and CDR2 FYNNEI. The CDR3 consists of 13 residues. The CDR3, as DNA: TGTGCCAGCAGTCGGGACGGTAATCAGCCCCAGCATTTT. It translates to CASSRDGNQPQHF.

This clonotype occurred a few times. The rearrangement links TRBV6-2 or TRBV6-3 to TRBJ1-4; no definite D call. This CDR3 spans 11 amino acids. V shed 9 bases and J shed 6 bases, with 8 bases lying between them. Looked up from germline, CDR1 is MNHEY and CDR2 is SVGEGT. The CDR3 is CASRFDEKLFF. CDR3 sequence (DNA): TGTGCCAGTCGATTCGATGAAAAACTGTTTTTT.

This chain links TRBV6-5 with TRBJ2-7, with 11 positions matching TRBD2. The CDR3 is 18 residues long. Germline CDR1 MNHEY, CDR2 SVGAGI. V was clipped by 7 bases and J by 4 bases; unmatched bases: 18. The CDR3 DNA reads as TGTGCCAGCACCCCCACCCGAGTAGCGGGGGGGGGTAGGTACGAGCAGTACTTC. Residues: CASTPTRVAGGGRYEQYF.

The table lists this clonotype with a count of one. The CDR3 DNA is TGTGCCAGCAGCTTAGCCGCGACAGGGCTCACTGAAGCTTTCTTT. This encodes CASSLAATGLTEAFF. The gene calls are TRBV7-6 and TRBJ1-1; 7 positions agree with TRBD1. CDR1 and CDR2 (germline): SGHVS, FNYEAQ. The CDR3 length is 15 residues. With V trimmed by 0 bases and J by 4 bases, 5 bases remained unmatched.

This clonotype has ten or more counts. The V call is TRBV7-2, the J call TRBJ2-3; 7 bases fit TRBD1. Germline assignment: CDR1 SGHTA and CDR2 FQGNSA. This CDR3 is built from 14 residues. V dropped 4 bases and J dropped 10; count of bases not matched to a gene: 11. The CDR3 sequence: CASSSGPTGESQYF. CDR3 bases: TGTGCCAGCAGCTCGGGGCCAACAGGGGAGTCGCAGTATTTT.

The rearrangement links TRBV6-5 to TRBJ1-5; D perhaps matches TRBD1 (5 bases). Trimming pared 8 bases from V and 2 bases from J, leaving 10 bases between. Germline assignment: CDR1 MNHEY and CDR2 SVGAGI. This CDR3 region has 13 residues. The CDR3 DNA reads TGTGCCAGCGGGGGTGGTGGCAATCAGCCCCAGCATTTT. Its translation: CASGGGGNQPQHF.

This chain uses TRBV28 with TRBJ2-7, with 9 positions matching TRBD1. Germline values: CDR1 MDHEN, CDR2 SYDVKM. This CDR3 region has 14 residues. V dropped 7 bases and J dropped 0; count of bases not matched to a gene: 4. The CDR3 spells CASIGTGPSYEQYF. In DNA, the CDR3 is TGTGCCAGCATCGGGACAGGGCCCTCCTACGAGCAGTACTTC.

This clonotype has only a few counts. The rearrangement links TRBV6-2 or TRBV6-3 to TRBJ2-3; a weak D match, TRBD1 (5 bases). CDR1 and CDR2 (germline): MNHEY, SVGEGT. The V and J ends lost 2 bases and 6 bases respectively, with 6 bases between them. CDR3 length equals 12 residues. Written as DNA, the CDR3 is TGTGCCAGCAGTTACAAGGGGGATACGCAGTATTTT. Encoded protein: CASSYKGDTQYF.

This clonotype was recorded a few times. The chain carries TRBV3-1 and TRBJ1-2; D gene ambiguous. Trimming cost V 1 base and J 2 bases, with 2 bases left between them. This CDR3 contains 12 residues. Germline CDR1 reads LGHDT; CDR2 reads YNNKEL (reference sequence). As DNA, the CDR3 is TGTGCCAGCAGCCAAGGCAACTATGGCTACACCTTC. Amino acids: CASSQGNYGYTF.

This clonotype turned up a few times. CDR3 sequence: CSALEVSGSSYNEQFF. CDR3 nucleotide sequence: TGCAGTGCCCTAGAAGTTAGCGGGAGCTCCTACAATGAGCAGTTCTTC. This chain connects TRBV20-1 to TRBJ2-1, with 9 nucleotides matching TRBD2. This CDR3 spans 16 amino acids. CDR1 is DFQATT and CDR2 is SNEGSKA in the germline V gene (reference sequence). The V gene end was trimmed by 6 bases and the J gene end by 0 bases; junction bases not matched to a gene: 9.

This clonotype was picked up a small number of times. This sequence joins TRBV5-1 and TRBJ2-3; TRBD2 matches at 11 bases. This CDR3 contains 16 residues. Losses at the gene ends were 4 bases for V and 1 base for J; bases not matched to a gene: 5. Germline CDR1 reads SGHRS; CDR2 reads YFSETQ. The CDR3 spells CASSTGLADGTDTQYF. Here the CDR3 DNA reads TGCGCCAGCAGCACGGGACTAGCGGACGGCACAGATACGCAGTATTTT.

The genes are TRBV3-1 and TRBJ1-3; D unresolved. Trimming left V 2 bases short and J 0 bases short, with 8 bases between. CDR1 LGHDT and CDR2 YNNKEL come from the germline V gene (reference sequence). This CDR3 contains 15 residues. The CDR3 protein is CASSQFTISGNTIYF. CDR3 in DNA: TGTGCCAGCAGCCAATTCACAATCTCTGGAAACACCATATATTTT.